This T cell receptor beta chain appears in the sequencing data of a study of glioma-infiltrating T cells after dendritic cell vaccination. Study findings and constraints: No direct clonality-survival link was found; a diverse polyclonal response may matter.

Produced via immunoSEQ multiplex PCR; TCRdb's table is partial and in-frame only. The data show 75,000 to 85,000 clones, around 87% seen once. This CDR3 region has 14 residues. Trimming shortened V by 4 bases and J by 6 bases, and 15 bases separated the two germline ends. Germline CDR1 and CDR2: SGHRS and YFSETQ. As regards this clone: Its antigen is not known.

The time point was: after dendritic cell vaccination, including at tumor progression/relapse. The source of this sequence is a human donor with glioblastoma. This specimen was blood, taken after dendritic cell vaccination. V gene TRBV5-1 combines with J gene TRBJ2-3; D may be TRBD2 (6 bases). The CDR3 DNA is TGCGCCAGCAGCGTCAACCGGGGGTTCGATACGCAGTATTTT. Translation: CASSVNRGFDTQYF.